This T cell receptor beta chain was sequenced in a study of cytomegalovirus exposure and HLA in healthy donors. Primers for the PCR totalled 60 Vbeta and 13 Jbeta. In the original processing: There were around 78 million unique TCR beta chains by a later count, and around 10 million of them were shared. Sequencing was performed with immunoSEQ multiplex PCR; in TCRdb, only in-frame clones are kept and a portion is missing. V and J calls and clone size come straight from that table; D and trimming were deduced from the DNA. The profile shows 130,000 or so clones, around 72% of them singletons. In germline, CDR1 is SGHNT, CDR2 YYREEE (reference sequence). The CDR3 covers 12 residues. Trimming removed 5 bases at V and 5 bases at J, with 10 bases between.

Sequencing was carried out using PBMCs. The source is a man aged 45-60 years in good health and CMV-seropositive. The genes are TRBV5-4 and TRBJ2-5; D possibly corresponds to TRBD2 (6 bases). The chain's CDR3 is CASRGLEETQYF. The CDR3 nucleotides read TGTGCCAGCAGGGGACTGGAGGAGACCCAGTACTTC.